This paragraph reports one TCR beta chain. Its cognate antigen is unknown. Generated by immunoSEQ multiplex PCR, the TCRdb table keeps only in-frame clones and is missing some. The table lists approximately 50,000 clones, 76% of them singletons. Specified time point: week 35, safety follow-up. Every single dose of the vaccine, 300 ug of mutant IDH1 20-mer peptide, came with topical imiquimod. V lost 1 base, J lost 8 bases, and 10 bases stayed unmatched. The length of the CDR3 is 15 residues. CDR1 MDHEN and CDR2 SYDVKM come from the germline V gene. This sample stems from a study of a mutant IDH1 vaccine in newly diagnosed glioma.

This specimen consisted of PBMCs, obtained from a glioma patient whose treatment included an IDH1 peptide vaccine. This chain connects TRBV28 to TRBJ1-2; 7 positions agree with TRBD1. This receptor was obtained from a man aged 40-50 years with glioma. Here the CDR3 DNA reads TGTGCCAGCAGTTTATCTCTAGGGGGCCAACGGGGCTACACCTTC. It translates to CASSLSLGGQRGYTF.